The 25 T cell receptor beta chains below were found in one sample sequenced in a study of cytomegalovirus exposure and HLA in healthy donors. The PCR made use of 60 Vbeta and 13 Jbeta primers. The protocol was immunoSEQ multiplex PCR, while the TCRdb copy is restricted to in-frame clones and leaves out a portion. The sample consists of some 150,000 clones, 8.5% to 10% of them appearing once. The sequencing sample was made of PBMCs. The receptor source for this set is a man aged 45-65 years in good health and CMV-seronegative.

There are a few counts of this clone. This chain's CDR3 is CAIRGQLFNEQFF. CDR3 DNA: TGTGCCATCAGGGGACAGTTATTCAATGAGCAGTTCTTC. The genes are TRBV10-3 and TRBJ2-1, with 7 nucleotides matching TRBD1. The CDR3 is 13 amino acids. Germline lookup yields CDR1 ENHRY and CDR2 SYGVKD. The J segment lost 6 bases and the V segment lost 6 bases, leaving 5 bases of the junction unmatched.

CDR3 coding DNA: TGCGCCAGCAGTGAGTCGAGCGGGAGCCGGATGGAGACCCAGTACTTC. This sequence encodes CASSESSGSRMETQYF. The gene calls are TRBV10-1 and TRBJ2-5; 8 positions match TRBD2. The CDR3 totals 16 residues. V was pared by 0 bases and J by 5 bases, with 8 bases of the junction left unmatched. Germline assignment: CDR1 WNHNN and CDR2 SYGVQD (reference sequence).

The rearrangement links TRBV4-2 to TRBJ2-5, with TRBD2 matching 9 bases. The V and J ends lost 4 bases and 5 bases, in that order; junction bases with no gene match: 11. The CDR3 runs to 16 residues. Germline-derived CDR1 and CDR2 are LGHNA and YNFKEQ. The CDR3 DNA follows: TGTGCCAGCAGCCCTCGAGGGGTAGCGGGGGAGGAGACCCAGTACTTC. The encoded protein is CASSPRGVAGEETQYF.

The CDR3 sequence: CASSYSRSSSEKLFF. Written as DNA, the CDR3 is TGTGCCAGCAGTTACTCGAGGTCATCCAGCGAAAAACTGTTTTTT. The chain joins TRBV6-5 to TRBJ1-4; D not resolved. CDR1 MNHEY and CDR2 SVGAGI come from the germline V gene. This CDR3 contains 15 residues. The V gene lost 0 bases and the J gene lost 8 bases, with 13 bases spanning the gap.

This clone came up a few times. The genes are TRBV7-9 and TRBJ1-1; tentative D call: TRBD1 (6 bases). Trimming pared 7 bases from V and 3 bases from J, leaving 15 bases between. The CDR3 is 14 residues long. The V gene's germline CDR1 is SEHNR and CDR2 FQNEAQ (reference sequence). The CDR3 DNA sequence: TGTGCCAGCACCAAAACAGGGACGGACACTGAAGCTTTCTTT. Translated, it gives CASTKTGTDTEAFF.

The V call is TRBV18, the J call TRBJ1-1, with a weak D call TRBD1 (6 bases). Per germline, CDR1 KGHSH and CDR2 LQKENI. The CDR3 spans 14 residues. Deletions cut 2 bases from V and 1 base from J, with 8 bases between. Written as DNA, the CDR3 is TGTGCCAGCTCACCAGTACAGGGGAACACTGAAGCTTTCTTT. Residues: CASSPVQGNTEAFF.

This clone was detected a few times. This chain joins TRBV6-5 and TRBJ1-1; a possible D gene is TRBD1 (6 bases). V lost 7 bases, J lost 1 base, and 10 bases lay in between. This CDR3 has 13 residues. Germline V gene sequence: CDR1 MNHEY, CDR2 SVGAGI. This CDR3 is CASIEGGNTEAFF. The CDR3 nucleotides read TGTGCCAGCATCGAAGGGGGGAACACTGAAGCTTTCTTT.

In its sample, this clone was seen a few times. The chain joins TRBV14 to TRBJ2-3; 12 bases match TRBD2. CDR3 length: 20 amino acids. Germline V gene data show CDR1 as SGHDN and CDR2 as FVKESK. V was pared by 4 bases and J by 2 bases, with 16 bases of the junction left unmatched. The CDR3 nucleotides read TGTGCCAGCAGCCGCGGACTAGCGGGAAACCCTTTAGCCCTCACAGATACGCAGTATTTT. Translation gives CASSRGLAGNPLALTDTQYF.

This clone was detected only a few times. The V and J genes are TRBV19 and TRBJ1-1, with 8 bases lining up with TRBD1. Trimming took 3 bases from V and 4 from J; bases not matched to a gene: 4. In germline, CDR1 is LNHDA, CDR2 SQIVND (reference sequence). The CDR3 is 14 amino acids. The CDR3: CASSIGQGITEAFF. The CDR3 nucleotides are TGTGCCAGTAGTATTGGACAGGGAATCACTGAAGCTTTCTTT.

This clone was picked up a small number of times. This chain's CDR3 is CASSLYSIGTGAYTDTQYF. The CDR3 bases are TGTGCCAGCAGCCTATATTCGATTGGGACAGGGGCTTACACAGATACGCAGTATTTT. The chain is built from TRBV6-4 and TRBJ2-3; 10 positions match TRBD1. J gave up 2 bases and V 6 bases, and 17 bases lay outside the gene matches. The CDR3 totals 19 residues. Per germline, CDR1 MRHNA and CDR2 SNTAGT.

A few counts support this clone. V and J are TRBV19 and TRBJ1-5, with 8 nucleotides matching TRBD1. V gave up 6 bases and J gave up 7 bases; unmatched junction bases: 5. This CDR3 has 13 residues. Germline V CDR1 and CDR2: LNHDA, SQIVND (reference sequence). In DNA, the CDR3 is TGTGCCAGTAGGACAGGGGTGCGGCAGCCCCAGCATTTT. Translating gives CASRTGVRQPQHF.

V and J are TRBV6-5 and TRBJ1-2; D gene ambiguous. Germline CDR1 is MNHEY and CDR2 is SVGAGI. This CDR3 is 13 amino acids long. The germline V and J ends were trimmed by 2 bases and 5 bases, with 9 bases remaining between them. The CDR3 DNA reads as TGTGCCAGCAGTTACATGGACTTTTATGGCTACACCTTC. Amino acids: CASSYMDFYGYTF.

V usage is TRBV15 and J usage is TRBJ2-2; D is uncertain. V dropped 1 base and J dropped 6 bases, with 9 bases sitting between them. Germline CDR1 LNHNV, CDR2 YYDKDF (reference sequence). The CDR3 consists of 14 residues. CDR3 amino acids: CATSRAPFAGELFF. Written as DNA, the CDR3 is TGTGCCACCAGCAGAGCCCCGTTCGCCGGGGAGCTGTTTTTT.

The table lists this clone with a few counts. The CDR3 reads CASTPRGEGQPQHF. In nucleotides, the CDR3 is TGTGCCAGCACCCCCCGAGGGGAGGGTCAGCCCCAGCATTTT. V gene TRBV2 combines with J gene TRBJ1-5, with a weak D call TRBD1 (5 bases). The CDR3 contains 14 residues. V lost 7 bases to trimming and J lost 6 bases, with 16 bases between them. The germline CDR1 and CDR2 sequences are SNHLY and FYNNEI.

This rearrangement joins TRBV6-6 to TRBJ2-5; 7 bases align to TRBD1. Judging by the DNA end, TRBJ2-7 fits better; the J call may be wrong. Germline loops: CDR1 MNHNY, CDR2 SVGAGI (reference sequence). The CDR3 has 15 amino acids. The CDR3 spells CASSYSAGGSYEQYF. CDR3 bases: TGTGCCAGCAGTTACTCGGCAGGGGGATCCTACGAGCAGTACTTC.

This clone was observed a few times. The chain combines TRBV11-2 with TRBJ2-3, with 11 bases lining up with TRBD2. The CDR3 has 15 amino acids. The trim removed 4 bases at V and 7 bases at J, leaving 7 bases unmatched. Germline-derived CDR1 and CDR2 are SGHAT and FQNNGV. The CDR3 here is CASSSRLAGPHTQYF. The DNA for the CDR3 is TGTGCCAGCAGCTCGAGACTAGCGGGGCCTCATACGCAGTATTTT.

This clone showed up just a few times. The CDR3 protein is CASSGGQPLQETQYF. CDR3 sequence (DNA): TGTGCCAGCAGTGGGGGACAGCCCCTCCAAGAGACCCAGTACTTC. V and J are TRBV6-1 and TRBJ2-5; 7 bases map to TRBD1. Trimming at V came to 4 bases and at J to 1 base, leaving 6 bases not matched to a gene. The V gene's germline CDR1 is MNHNS and CDR2 SASEGT. CDR3 length equals 15 residues.

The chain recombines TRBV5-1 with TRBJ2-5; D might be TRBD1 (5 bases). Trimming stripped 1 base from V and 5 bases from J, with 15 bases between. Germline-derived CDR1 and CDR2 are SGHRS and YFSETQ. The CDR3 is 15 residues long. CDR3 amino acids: CASSLLQENLETQYF. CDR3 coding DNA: TGCGCCAGCAGCTTGCTACAGGAAAATCTGGAGACCCAGTACTTC.

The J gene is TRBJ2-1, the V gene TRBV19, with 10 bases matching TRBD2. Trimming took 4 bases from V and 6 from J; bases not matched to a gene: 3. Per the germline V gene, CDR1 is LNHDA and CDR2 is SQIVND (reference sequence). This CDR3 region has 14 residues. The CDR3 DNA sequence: TGTGCCAGTAGTAAAACTAGCGGGATCAATGAGCAGTTCTTC. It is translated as CASSKTSGINEQFF.

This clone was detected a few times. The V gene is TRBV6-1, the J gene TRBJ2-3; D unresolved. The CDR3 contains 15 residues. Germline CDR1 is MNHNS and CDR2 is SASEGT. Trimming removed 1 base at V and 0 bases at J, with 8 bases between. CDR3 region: CASSEGLTSTDTQYF. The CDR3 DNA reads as TGTGCCAGCAGTGAAGGCCTTACAAGCACAGATACGCAGTATTTT.

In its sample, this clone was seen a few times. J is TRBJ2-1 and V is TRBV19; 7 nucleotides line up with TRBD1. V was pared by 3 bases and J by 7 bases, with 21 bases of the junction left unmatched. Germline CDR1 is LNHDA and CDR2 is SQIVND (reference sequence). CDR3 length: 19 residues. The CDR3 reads CASSINRGSYQRRRNEQFF. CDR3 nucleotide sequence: TGTGCCAGTAGTATTAACAGGGGTTCCTACCAGCGGAGAAGGAATGAGCAGTTCTTC.

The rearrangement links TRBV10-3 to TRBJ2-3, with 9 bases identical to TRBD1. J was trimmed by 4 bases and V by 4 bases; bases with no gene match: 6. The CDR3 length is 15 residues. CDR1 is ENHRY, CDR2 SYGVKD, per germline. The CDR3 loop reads CAISGTGGIADTQYF. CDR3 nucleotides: TGTGCCATCAGTGGAACAGGGGGCATTGCAGATACGCAGTATTTT.

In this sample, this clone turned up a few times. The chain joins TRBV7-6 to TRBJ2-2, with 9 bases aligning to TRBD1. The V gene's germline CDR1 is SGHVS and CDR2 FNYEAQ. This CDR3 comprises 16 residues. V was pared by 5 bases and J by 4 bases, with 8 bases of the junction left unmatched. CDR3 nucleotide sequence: TGTGCCAGCAGCCGGGACAGGGAAAGGCTCACCGGGGAGCTGTTTTTT. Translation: CASSRDRERLTGELFF.

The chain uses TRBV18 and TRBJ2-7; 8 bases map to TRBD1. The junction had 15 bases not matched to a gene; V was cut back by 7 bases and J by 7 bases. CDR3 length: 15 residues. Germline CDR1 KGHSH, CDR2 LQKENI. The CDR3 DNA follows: TGTGCCAGCTTACCCGACTTGGACAGGGCAAATGAGCAGTACTTC. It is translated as CASLPDLDRANEQYF.

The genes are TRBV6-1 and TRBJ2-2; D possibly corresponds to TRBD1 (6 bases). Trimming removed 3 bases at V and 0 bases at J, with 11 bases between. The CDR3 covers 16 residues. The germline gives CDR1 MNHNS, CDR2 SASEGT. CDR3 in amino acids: CASSEKGVANTGELFF. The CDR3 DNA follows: TGTGCCAGCAGTGAGAAGGGGGTTGCGAACACCGGGGAGCTGTTTTTT.